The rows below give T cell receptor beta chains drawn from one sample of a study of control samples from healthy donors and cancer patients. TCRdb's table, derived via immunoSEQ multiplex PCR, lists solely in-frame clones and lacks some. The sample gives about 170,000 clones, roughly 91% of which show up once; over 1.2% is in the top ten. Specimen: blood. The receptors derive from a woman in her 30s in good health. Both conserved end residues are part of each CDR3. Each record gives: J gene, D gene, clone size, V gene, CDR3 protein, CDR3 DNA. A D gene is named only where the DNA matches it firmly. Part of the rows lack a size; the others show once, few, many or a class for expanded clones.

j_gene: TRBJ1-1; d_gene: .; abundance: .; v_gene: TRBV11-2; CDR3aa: CASSAPLGEDTEAFF; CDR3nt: TGTGCCAGCAGCGCCCCCTTAGGGGAGGACACTGAAGCTTTCTTT
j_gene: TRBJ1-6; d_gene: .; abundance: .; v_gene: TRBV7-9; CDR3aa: CASSPGTANSPLHF; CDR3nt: TGTGCCAGCAGTCCCGGGACCGCAAATTCACCCCTCCACTTT
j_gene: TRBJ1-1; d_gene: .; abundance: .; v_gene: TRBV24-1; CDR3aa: CATSDGGTEAFF; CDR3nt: TGTGCCACCAGTGACGGGGGGACTGAAGCTTTCTTT
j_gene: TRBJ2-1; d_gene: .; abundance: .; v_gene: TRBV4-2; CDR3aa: CASSQEGANPYNEQFF; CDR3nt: TGTGCCAGCAGCCAAGAGGGAGCGAACCCCTACAATGAGCAGTTCTTC
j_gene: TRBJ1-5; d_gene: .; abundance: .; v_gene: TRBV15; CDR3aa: CATSSVGSNQPQHF; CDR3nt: TGTGCCACCAGCAGCGTGGGTAGCAATCAGCCCCAGCATTTT
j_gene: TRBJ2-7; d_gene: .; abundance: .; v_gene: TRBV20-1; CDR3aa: CSASLGLNEQYF; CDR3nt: TGCAGTGCTAGTCTAGGTTTGAACGAGCAGTACTTC
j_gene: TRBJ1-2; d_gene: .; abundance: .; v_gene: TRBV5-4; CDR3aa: CASSLGAELGYTF; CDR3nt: TGTGCCAGCAGCTTAGGGGCAGAGTTGGGCTACACCTTC
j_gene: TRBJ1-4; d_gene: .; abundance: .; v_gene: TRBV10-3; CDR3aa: CAISDRGEKLFF; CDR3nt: TGTGCCATCAGTGACAGGGGCGAAAAACTGTTTTTT
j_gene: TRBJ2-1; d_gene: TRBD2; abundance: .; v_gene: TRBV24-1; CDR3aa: CATSDFLLAGGGEQFF; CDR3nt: TGTGCCACCAGTGATTTTTTACTAGCGGGGGGGGGTGAGCAGTTCTTC
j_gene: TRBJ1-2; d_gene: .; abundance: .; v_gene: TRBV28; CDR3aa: CASNGGRGYGYTF; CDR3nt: TGTGCCAGTAACGGGGGGAGAGGCTATGGCTACACCTTC
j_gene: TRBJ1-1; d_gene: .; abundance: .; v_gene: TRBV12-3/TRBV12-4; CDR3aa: CASSIRQNTEAFF; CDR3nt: TGTGCCAGCAGTATTCGACAAAACACTGAAGCTTTCTTT
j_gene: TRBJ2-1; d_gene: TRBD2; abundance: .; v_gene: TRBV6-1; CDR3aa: CASSEGEGTYNEQFF; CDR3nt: TGTGCCAGCAGTGAAGGGGAGGGGACCTACAATGAGCAGTTCTTC
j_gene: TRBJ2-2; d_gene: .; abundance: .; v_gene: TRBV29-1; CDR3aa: CSVEGWGEANTGELFF; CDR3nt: TGCAGCGTTGAAGGTTGGGGGGAGGCGAACACCGGGGAGCTGTTTTTT
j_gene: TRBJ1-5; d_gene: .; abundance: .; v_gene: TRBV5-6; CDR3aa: CASSYNNQPQHF; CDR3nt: TGTGCCAGCAGCTATAACAATCAGCCCCAGCATTTT
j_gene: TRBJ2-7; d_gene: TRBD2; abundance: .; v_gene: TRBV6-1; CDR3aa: CASSESGSGSYEQYF; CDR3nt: TGTGCCAGCAGTGAATCAGGTAGCGGGAGCTACGAGCAGTACTTC
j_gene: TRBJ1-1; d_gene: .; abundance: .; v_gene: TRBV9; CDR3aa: CASSVEQDTEAFF; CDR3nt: TGTGCCAGCAGCGTAGAACAGGACACTGAAGCTTTCTTT
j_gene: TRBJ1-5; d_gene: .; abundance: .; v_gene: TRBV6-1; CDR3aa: CASSDRFQPQHF; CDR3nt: TGTGCCAGCAGTGATCGGTTTCAGCCCCAGCATTTT
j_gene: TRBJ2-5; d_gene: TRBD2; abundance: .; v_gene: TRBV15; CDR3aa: CATSRVASGKETQYF; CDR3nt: TGTGCCACCAGCAGAGTAGCTAGCGGGAAGGAGACCCAGTACTTC
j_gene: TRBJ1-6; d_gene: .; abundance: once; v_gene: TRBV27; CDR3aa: CASSPWVGSSPLHF; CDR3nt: TGTGCCAGCAGTCCTTGGGTAGGGTCTTCACCCCTCCACTTT
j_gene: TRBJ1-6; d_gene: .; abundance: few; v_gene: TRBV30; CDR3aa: CAWRGTNNSPLHF; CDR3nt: TGTGCCTGGAGGGGGACCAATAATTCACCCCTCCACTTT
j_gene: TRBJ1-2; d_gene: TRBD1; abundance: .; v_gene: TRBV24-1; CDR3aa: CATSDPGQTYGYTF; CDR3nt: TGTGCCACCAGTGATCCGGGACAGACGTATGGCTACACCTTC
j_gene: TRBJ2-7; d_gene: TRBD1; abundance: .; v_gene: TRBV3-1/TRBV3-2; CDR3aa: CASSQDPGTVYEQYF; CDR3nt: TGTGCCAGCAGCCAAGACCCCGGGACAGTCTACGAGCAGTACTTC
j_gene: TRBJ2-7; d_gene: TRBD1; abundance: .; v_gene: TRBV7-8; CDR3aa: CASSLADRGYEQYF; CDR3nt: TGTGCCAGCAGCTTAGCGGACAGGGGGTACGAGCAGTACTTC
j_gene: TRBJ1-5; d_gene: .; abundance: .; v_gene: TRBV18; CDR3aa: CASSYYPSNQPQHF; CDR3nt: TGTGCCAGCTCTTACTACCCTAGCAATCAGCCCCAGCATTTT
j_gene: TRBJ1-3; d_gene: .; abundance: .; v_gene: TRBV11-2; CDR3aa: CASSLAGGGNTIYF; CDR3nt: TGTGCCAGCAGCTTAGCAGGTGGCGGAAACACCATATATTTT
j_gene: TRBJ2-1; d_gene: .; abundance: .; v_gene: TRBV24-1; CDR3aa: CATSDGFGSYNEQFF; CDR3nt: TGTGCCACCAGTGATGGCTTTGGCTCCTACAATGAGCAGTTCTTC
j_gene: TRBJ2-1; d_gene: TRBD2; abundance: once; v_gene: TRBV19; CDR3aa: CASIGGRNEQFF; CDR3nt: TGTGCCAGTATCGGCGGGAGGAATGAGCAGTTCTTC
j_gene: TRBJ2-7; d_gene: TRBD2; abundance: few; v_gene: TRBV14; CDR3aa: CASSQRLAYEQYF; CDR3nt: TGTGCCAGCAGCCAGAGACTAGCTTACGAGCAGTACTTC
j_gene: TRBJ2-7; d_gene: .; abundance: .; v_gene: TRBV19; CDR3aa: CASSRGYEQYF; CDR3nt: TGTGCCAGTAGTAGGGGTTACGAGCAGTACTTC
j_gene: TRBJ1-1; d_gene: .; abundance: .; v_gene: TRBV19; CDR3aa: CASSIAGATEAFF; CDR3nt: TGTGCCAGTAGTATCGCAGGGGCCACTGAAGCTTTCTTT